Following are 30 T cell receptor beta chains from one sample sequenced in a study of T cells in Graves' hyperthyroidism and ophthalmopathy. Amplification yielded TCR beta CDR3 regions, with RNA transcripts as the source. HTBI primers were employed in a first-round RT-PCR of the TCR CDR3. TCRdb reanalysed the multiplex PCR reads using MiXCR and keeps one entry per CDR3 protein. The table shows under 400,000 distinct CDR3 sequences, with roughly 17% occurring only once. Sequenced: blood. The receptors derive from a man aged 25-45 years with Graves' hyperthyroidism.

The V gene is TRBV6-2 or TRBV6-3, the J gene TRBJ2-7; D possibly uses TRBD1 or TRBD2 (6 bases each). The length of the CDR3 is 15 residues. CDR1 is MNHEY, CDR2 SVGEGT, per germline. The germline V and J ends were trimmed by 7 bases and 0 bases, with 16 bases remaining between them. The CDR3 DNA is TGTGCCAGCACCCTCGGAGGGGGAAGCTCCTACGAGCAGTACTTC. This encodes CASTLGGGSSYEQYF.

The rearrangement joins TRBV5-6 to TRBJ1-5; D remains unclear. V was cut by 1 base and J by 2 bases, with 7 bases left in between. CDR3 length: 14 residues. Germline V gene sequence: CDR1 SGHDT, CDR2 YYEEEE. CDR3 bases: TGTGCCAGCAGCTTGAACGCGGGCAATCAGCCCCAGCATTTT. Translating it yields CASSLNAGNQPQHF.

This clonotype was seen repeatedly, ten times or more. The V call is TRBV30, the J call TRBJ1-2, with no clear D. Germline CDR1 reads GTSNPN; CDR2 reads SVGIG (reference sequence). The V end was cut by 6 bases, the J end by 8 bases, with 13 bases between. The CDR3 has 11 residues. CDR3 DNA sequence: TGTGCCTGCCCGGGAAACGGGGGCTACACCTTC. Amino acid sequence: CACPGNGGYTF.

The CDR3 DNA reads as TGTGCCAGCAGTTCACGGGGGGAGAGCTCCTACAATGAGCAGTTCTTC. This translates into CASSSRGESSYNEQFF. The chain links TRBV6-1 to TRBJ2-1, with 7 bases fitting TRBD2. This CDR3 has 16 amino acids. With V trimmed by 5 bases and J by 0 bases, 7 bases remained unmatched. Germline V gene data show CDR1 as MNHNS and CDR2 as SASEGT.

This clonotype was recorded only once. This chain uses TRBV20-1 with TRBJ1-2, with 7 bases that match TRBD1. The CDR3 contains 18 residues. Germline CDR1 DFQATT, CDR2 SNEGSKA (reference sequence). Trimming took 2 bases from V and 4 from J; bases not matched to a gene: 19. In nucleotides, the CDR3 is TGCAGTGCTAGAAGGAAGACAGGGCCAGCGGGAGAAGCCTATGGCTACACCTTC. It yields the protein CSARRKTGPAGEAYGYTF.

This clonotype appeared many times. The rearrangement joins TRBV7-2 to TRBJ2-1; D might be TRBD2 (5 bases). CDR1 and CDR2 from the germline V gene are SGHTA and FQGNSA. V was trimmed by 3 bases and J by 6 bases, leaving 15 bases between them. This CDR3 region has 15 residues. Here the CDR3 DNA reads TGTGCCAGCAGCTTCCTTCGACTAACGTCCAATGAGCAGTTCTTC. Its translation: CASSFLRLTSNEQFF.

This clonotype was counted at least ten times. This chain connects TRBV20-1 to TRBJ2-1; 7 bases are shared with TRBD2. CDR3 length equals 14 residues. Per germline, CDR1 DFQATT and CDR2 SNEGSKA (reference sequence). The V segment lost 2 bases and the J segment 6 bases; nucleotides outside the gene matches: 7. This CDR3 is CSARWTGGINEQFF. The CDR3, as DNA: TGCAGTGCTAGATGGACGGGAGGTATCAATGAGCAGTTCTTC.

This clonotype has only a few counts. The CDR3 here is CSVGGDGYTF. The CDR3 region has the DNA TGCAGCGTTGGAGGGGATGGCTACACCTTC. The chain employs TRBV29-1 and TRBJ1-2, with a weak D call TRBD1 (5 bases). Germline V gene sequence: CDR1 SQVTM, CDR2 ANQGSEA. Trimming removed 4 bases at V and 6 bases at J, with 6 bases between. The CDR3 sequence is 10 residues long.

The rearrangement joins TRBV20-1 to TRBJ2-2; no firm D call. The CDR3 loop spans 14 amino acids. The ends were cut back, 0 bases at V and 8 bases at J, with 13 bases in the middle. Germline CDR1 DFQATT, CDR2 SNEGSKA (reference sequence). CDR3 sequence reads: CSARDSRFSGELFF. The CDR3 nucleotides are TGCAGTGCTAGAGATTCACGGTTTTCGGGGGAGCTGTTTTTT.

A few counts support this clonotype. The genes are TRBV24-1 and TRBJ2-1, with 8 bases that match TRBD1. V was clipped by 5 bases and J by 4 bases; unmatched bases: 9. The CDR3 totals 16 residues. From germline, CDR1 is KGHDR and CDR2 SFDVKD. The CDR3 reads CATSGGRTGTYNEQFF. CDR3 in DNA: TGTGCCACCAGTGGAGGGAGGACAGGGACTTACAATGAGCAGTTCTTC.

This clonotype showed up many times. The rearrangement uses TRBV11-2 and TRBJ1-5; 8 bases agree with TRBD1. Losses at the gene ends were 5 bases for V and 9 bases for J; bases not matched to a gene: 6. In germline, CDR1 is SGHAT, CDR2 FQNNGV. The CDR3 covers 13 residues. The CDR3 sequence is CASSTGGGRPQHF. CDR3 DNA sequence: TGTGCCAGCAGCACAGGGGGGGGGAGGCCCCAGCATTTT.

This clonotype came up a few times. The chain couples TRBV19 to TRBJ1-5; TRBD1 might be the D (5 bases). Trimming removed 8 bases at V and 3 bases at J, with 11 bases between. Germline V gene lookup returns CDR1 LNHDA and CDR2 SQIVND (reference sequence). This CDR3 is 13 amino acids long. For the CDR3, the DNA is TGTGCCAGTGAGGAGGGGCCCAATCAGCCCCAGCATTTT. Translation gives CASEEGPNQPQHF.

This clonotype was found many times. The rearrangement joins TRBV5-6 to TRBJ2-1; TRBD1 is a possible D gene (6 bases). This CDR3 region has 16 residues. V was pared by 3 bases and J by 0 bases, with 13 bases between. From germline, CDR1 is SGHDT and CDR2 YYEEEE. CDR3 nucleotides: TGTGCCAGCAGCTCGGATACAGGGCCCTCCTACAATGAGCAGTTCTTC. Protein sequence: CASSSDTGPSYNEQFF.

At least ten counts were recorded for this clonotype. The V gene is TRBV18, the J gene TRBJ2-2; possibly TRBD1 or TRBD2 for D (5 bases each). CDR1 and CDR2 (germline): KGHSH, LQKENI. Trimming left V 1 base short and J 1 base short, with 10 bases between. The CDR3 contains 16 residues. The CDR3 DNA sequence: TGTGCCAGCTCACCACGGGGGACCGAGAACACCGGGGAGCTGTTTTTT. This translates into CASSPRGTENTGELFF.

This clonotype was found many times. CDR3 residues: CASSQGVGGTYNEQFF. DNA of the CDR3: TGTGCCAGCAGCCAAGGGGTCGGCGGAACCTACAATGAGCAGTTCTTC. This chain uses TRBV3-1 with TRBJ2-1; D is uncertain. Germline values: CDR1 LGHDT, CDR2 YNNKEL (reference sequence). Trimming removed 1 base from V and 2 bases from J, with 12 bases in between. The CDR3 runs 16 residues.

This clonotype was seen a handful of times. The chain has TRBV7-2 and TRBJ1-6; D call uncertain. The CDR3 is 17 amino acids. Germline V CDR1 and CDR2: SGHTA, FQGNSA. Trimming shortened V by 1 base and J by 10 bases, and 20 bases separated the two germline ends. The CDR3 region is CASSLVSVMGVESPLHF. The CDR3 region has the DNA TGTGCCAGCAGCTTAGTTTCCGTTATGGGTGTAGAATCACCCCTCCACTTT. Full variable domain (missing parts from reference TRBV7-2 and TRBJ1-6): GAGVSQSPSNKVTEKGKDVELRCDPISGHTALYWYRQSLGQGLEFLIYFQGNSAPDKSGLPSDRFSAERTGGSVSTLTIQRTQQEDSAVYLCASSLVSVMGVESPLHFGNGTRLTVT.

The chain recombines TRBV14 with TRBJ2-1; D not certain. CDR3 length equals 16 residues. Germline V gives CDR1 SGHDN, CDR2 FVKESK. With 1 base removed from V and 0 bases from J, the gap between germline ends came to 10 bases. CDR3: CASSQAGGPSYNEQFF. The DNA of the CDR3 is TGTGCCAGCAGCCAAGCTGGCGGTCCCTCCTACAATGAGCAGTTCTTC.

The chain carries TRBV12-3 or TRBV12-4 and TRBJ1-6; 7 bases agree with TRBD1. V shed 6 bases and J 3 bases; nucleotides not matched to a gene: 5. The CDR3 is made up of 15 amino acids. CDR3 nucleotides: TGTGCCAGCAGGGGGGACAGACGCTATAATTCACCCCTCCACTTT. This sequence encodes CASRGDRRYNSPLHF.

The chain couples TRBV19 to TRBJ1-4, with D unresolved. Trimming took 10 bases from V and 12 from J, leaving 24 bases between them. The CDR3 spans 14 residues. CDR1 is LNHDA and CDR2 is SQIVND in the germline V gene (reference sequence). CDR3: CATKPDRGYGELFF. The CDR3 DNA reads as TGTGCCACTAAACCTGATCGGGGATATGGCGAACTGTTTTTT.

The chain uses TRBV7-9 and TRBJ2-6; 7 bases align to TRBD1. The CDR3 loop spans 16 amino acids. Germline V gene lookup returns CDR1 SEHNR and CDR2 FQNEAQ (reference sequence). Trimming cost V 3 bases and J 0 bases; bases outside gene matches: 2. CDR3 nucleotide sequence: TGTGCCAGCAGCTTGGGACAGCACTCTGGGGCCAACGTCCTGACTTTC. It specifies CASSLGQHSGANVLTF.

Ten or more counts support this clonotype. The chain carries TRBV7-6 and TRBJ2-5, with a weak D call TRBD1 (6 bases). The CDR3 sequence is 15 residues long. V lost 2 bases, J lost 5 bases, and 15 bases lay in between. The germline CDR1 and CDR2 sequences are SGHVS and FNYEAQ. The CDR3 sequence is CASSLKGGQWETQYF. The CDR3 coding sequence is TGTGCCAGCAGCTTAAAAGGGGGTCAGTGGGAGACCCAGTACTTC.

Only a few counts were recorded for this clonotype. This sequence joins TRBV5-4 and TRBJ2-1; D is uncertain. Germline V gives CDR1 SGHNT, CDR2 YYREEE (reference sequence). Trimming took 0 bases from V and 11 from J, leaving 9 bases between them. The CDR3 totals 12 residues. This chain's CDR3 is CASSLGTRQQFF. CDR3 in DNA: TGTGCCAGCAGCTTGGGGACGCGCCAGCAGTTCTTC.

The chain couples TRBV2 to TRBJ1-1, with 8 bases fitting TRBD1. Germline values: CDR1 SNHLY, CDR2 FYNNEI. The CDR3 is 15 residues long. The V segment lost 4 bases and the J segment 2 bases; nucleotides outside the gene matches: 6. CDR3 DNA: TGTGCCAGCAGTGCGTTGGGACAGGCCAACACTGAAGCTTTCTTT. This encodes CASSALGQANTEAFF.

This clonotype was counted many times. The DNA for the CDR3 is TGCGCCAGCAGCGCCCCCACAGATACGCAGTATTTT. As protein: CASSAPTDTQYF. The chain couples TRBV5-1 to TRBJ2-3; unclear D gene. The ends were cut back, 4 bases at V and 2 bases at J, with 5 bases in the middle. Per the germline V gene, CDR1 is SGHRS and CDR2 is YFSETQ. This CDR3 contains 12 residues. Variable domain in full (rest from reference TRBV5-1 and TRBJ2-3): KAGVTQTPRYLIKTRGQQVTLSCSPISGHRSVSWYQQTPGQGLQFLFEYFSETQRNKGNFPGRFSGRQFSNSRSEMNVSTLELGDSALYLCASSAPTDTQYFGPGTRLTVL.

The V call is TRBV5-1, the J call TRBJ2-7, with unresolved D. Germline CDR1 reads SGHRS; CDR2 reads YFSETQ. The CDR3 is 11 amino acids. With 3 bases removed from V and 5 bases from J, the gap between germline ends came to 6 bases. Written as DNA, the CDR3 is TGCGCCAGCAGCTGGTCTCACGAGCAGTACTTC. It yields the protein CASSWSHEQYF.

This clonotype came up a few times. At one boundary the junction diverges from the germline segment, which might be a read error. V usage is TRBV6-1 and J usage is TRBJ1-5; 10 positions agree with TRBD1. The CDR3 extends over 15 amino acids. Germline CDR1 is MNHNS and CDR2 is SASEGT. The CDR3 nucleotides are TGTGCCAGCAGTCGACAGGGGGCCGGGACTCAGCCCCAACATTTT. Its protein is CASSRQGAGTQPQHF.

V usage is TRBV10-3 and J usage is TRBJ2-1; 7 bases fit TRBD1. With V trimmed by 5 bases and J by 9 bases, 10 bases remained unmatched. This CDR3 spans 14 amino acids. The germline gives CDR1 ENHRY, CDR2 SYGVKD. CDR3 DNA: TGTGCCATCAGTACAGGGGCCTCGATCGGTGAGCAGTTCTTC. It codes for CAISTGASIGEQFF.

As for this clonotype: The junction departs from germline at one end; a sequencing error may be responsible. CDR3 protein: CASSLTPRTDTRYF. The CDR3 region has the DNA TGCGCCAGCAGCTTGACCCCCCGCACAGATACGCGGTATTTT. The V gene is TRBV5-1, the J gene TRBJ2-3; no definite D call. The CDR3 spans 14 residues. Germline values: CDR1 SGHRS, CDR2 YFSETQ.

The CDR3 DNA is TGCAGCGTGGGTAGCGGGAGGGCCTTGTCCGGGGAGCTGTTTTTT. It is translated as CSVGSGRALSGELFF. The rearrangement joins TRBV29-1 to TRBJ2-2; TRBD2 matches at 11 bases. J was trimmed by 6 bases and V by 6 bases; bases with no gene match: 9. This CDR3 contains 15 residues. Germline V gives CDR1 SQVTM, CDR2 ANQGSEA.

CDR3 sequence reads: CASSRNRDRRPTIYF. The CDR3 DNA is TGTGCCAGCAGCCGAAACCGGGACAGGAGGCCCACCATATATTTT. The V call is TRBV11-2, the J call TRBJ1-3; the match to TRBD1 covers 8 bases. Losses at the gene ends were 5 bases for V and 9 bases for J; bases not matched to a gene: 12. The CDR3 is 15 residues long. Germline V gene sequence: CDR1 SGHAT, CDR2 FQNNGV.